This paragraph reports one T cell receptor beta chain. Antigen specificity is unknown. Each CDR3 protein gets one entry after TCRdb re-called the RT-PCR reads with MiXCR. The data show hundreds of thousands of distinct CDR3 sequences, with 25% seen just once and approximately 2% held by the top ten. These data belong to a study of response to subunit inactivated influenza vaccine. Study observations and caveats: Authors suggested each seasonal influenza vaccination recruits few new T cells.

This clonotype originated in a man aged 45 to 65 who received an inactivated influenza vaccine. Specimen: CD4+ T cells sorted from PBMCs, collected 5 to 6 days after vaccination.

DNA for the CDR3: TGCAGTGCTAGAGGACAGAAGCATAACTATGGCTACACCTTC. It codes for CSARGQKHNYGYTF. The chain links TRBV20-1 to TRBJ1-2; D may be TRBD1 (5 bases). V was trimmed by 1 base and J by 1 base, leaving 10 bases between them. CDR1 is DFQATT, CDR2 SNEGSKA, per germline (reference sequence). This CDR3 has 14 amino acids.